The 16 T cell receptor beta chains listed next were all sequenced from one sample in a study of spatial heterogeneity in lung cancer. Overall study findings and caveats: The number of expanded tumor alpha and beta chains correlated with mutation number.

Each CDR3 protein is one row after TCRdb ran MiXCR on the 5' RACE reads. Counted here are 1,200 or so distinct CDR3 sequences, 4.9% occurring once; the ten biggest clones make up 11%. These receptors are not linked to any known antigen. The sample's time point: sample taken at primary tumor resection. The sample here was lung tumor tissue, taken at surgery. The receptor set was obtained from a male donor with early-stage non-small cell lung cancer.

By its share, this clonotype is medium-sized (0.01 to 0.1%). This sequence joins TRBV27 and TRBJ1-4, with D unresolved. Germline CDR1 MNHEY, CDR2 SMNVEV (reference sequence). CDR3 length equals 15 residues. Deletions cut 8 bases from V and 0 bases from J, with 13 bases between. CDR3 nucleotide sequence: TGTGCCAGCGCGGGGTTACCATCAACTAATGAAAAACTGTTTTTT. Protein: CASAGLPSTNEKLFF.

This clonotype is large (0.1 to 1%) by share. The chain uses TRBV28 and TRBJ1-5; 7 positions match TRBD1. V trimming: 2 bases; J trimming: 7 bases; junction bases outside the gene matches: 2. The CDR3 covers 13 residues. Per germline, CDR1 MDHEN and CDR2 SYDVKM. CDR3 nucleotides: TGTGCCAGCAGTTTAGACAGGGACCAGCCCCAGCATTTT. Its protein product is CASSLDRDQPQHF.

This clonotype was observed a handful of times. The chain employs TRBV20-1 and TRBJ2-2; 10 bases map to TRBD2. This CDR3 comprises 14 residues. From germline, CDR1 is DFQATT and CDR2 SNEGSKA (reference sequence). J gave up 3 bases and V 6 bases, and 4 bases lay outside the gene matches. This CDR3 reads CSARLAGYTGELFF. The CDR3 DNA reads TGCAGTGCCCGACTAGCGGGTTACACCGGGGAGCTGTTTTTT.

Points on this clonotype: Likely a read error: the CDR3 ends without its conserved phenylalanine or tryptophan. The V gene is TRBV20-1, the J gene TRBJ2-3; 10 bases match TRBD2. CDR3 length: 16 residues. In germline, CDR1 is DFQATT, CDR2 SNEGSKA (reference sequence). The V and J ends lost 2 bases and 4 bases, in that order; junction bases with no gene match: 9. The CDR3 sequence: CSARLAGVSGADTQYL. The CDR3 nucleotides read TGCAGTGCTAGACTAGCGGGAGTGAGTGGGGCAGATACGCAGTATTTG.

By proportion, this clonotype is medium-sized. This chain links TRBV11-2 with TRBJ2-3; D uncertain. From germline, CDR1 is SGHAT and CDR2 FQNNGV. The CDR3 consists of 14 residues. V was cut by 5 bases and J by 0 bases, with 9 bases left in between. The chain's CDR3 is CASSPDVSTDTQYF. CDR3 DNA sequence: TGTGCCAGCAGCCCCGACGTTAGCACAGATACGCAGTATTTT.

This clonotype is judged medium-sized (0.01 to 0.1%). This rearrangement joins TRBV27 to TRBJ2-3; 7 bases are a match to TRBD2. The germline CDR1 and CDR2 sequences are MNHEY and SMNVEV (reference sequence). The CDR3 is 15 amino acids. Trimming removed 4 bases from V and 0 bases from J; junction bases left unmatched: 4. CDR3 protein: CASSSLALSTDTQYF. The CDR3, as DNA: TGTGCCAGCAGTTCACTAGCGCTCAGCACAGATACGCAGTATTTT.

The CDR3 is CASGGRETTYEQYF. CDR3 DNA: TGTGCCAGCGGAGGGAGGGAGACCACCTACGAGCAGTACTTC. The V gene is TRBV25-1, the J gene TRBJ2-7; 7 bases align to TRBD2. The junction had 9 bases not matched to a gene; V was cut back by 8 bases and J by 2 bases. Germline V gene sequence: CDR1 MGHDK, CDR2 SYGVNS. This CDR3 is built from 14 residues.

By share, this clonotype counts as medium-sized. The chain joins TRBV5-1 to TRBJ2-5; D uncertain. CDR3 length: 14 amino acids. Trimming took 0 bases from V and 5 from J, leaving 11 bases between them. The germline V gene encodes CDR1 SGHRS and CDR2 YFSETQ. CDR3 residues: CASSLGFRSETQYF. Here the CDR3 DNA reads TGCGCCAGCAGCTTGGGTTTCAGGTCGGAGACCCAGTACTTC.

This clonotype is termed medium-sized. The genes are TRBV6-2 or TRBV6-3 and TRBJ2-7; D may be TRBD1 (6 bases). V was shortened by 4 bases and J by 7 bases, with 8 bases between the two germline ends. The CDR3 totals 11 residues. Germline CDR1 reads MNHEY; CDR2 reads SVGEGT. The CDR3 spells CASSFQGEQYF. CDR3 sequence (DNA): TGTGCCAGCAGTTTTCAGGGGGAGCAGTACTTC.

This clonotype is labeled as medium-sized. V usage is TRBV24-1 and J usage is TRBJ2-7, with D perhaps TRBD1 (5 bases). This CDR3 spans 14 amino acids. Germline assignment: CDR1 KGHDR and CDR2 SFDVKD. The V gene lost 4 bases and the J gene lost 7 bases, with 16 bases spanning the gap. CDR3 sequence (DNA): TGTGCCACCAGTGACCCCCGCAGGGCCTGGGAGCAGTACTTC. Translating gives CATSDPRRAWEQYF.

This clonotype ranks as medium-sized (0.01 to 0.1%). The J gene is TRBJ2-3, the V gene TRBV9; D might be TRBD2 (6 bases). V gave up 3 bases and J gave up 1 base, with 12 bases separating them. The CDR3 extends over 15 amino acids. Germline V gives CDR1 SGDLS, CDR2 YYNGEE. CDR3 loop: CASSEPGAGTDTQYF. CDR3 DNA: TGTGCCAGCAGCGAACCGGGAGCTGGCACAGATACGCAGTATTTT.

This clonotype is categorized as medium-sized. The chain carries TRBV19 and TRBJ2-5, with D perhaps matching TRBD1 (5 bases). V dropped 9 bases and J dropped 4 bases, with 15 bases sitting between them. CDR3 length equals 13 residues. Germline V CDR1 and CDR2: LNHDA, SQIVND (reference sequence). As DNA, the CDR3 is TGTGCCAGCCAATTTGGGGCCGGAGAGACCCAGTACTTC. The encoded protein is CASQFGAGETQYF. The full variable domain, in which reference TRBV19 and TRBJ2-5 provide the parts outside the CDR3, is DGGITQSPKYLFRKEGQNVTLSCEQNLNHDAMYWYRQDPGQGLRLIYYSQIVNDFQKGDIAEGYSVSREKKESFPLTVTSAQKNPTAFYLCASQFGAGETQYFGPGTRLLVL.

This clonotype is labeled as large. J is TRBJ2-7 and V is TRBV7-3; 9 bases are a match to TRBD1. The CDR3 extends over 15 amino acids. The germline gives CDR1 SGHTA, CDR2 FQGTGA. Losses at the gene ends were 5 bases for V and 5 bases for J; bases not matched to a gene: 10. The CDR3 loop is CASSPGTGKEDEQYF. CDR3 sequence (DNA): TGTGCCAGCAGCCCCGGGACAGGGAAAGAGGACGAGCAGTACTTC.

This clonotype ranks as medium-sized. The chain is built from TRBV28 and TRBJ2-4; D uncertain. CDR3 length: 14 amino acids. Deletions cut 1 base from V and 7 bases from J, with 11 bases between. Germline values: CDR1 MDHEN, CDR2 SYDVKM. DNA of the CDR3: TGTGCCAGCAGTTTATCAGGCGGTGCTAACATTCAGTACTTC. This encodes CASSLSGGANIQYF.

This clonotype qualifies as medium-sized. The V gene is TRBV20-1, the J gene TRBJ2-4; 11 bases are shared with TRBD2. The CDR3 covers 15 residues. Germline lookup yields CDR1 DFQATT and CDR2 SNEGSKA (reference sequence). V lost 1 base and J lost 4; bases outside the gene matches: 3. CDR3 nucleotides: TGCAGTGCTAGAGCGGGACTAGCGGAAAAAAACATTCAGTACTTC. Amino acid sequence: CSARAGLAEKNIQYF.

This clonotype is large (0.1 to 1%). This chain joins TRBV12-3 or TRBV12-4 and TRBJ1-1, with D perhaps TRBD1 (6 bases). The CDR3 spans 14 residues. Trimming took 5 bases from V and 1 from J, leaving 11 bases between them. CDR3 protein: CASSLRTENTEAFF. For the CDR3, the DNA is TGTGCCAGCAGTCTCCGGACAGAGAACACTGAAGCTTTCTTT.